The text below deals with one T cell receptor beta chain. The entry originates in a study of control samples from healthy donors and cancer patients. The CDR3 is made up of 14 amino acids. Trimming cost V 3 bases and J 4 bases, with 12 bases left between them. The germline CDR1 and CDR2 sequences are MDHEN and SYDVKM. This table comes from immunoSEQ multiplex PCR, and its TCRdb copy is limited to in-frame clones, with some not included. The repertoire holds about 75,000 clones, with around 94% as singletons. The chain couples TRBV28 to TRBJ1-1, with a tentative D call TRBD1 (6 bases). This TCR came from a middle-aged woman in good health. Material: blood. CDR3 sequence: CASSFEGGFTEAFF. CDR3 sequence (DNA): TGTGCCAGCAGTTTTGAGGGGGGTTTCACTGAAGCTTTCTTT.